This T cell receptor beta chain is drawn from a study of cytomegalovirus exposure and HLA in healthy donors (dated by TCRdb to about 2017). At the level of the whole study: According to an earlier analysis of 450 to 650 of the donors, about 180 million T cells yielded 100 million or so unique TCR beta sequences and about 280 Gb of sequence data. The study was designed to test whether signatures of past pathogen exposure could be identified by cataloging public T cell receptors. Donor age, sex, ethnicity and CMV serostatus were compiled together with the repertoire data. About 320 gigabases of sequencing data and some 85 million unique TCR sequences were included in an early release covering several hundred HLA-typed donors. High-throughput TCR immunosequencing, statistical association of individual TCRs with disease status, and machine learning were combined to predict cytomegalovirus infection status. In the later analysis, no new phenotypic data were used to find candidate immune exposures; instead, reliance was placed on TCR beta sequences and their occurrence across donors. Four to six DR-DQ haplotypes were handled as single units for association and clustering, since linkage in the cohort was strong. An earlier analysis of fewer than 700 of the donors applied high-throughput TCR beta sequencing to assess whether each TCR beta V gene segment acted as functional or pseudogenic. Typing coverage varied by locus: roughly 620-640 donors for A, B, C, DRB1 and DQB1; roughly 510 for DQA1; nearly 610 for DPA1; roughly 470 for DPB1. Every repertoire in the discovery cohort had been generated on one and the same sequencing platform. Across about 370 genotyped donors of the cohort, an average of about 200,000 unique TCR beta nucleotide sequences per donor were sequenced, and around 19% of those sequences were non-productive. Along with the approximately 700-subject first cohort, a separate validation cohort of over a hundred different subjects was used. The study profiled the T cell repertoires of under 850 subjects by immunosequencing and related them to cytomegalovirus serostatus. Of the roughly 400 genotyped donors, 80% to 90% were placed in the genetic ancestry cluster associated with self-reported Caucasian donors. In a later analysis, previously published TCR beta repertoires from 600 to 850 donors were re-analyzed and high-resolution HLA genotyping was added so that TCR occurrence patterns could be studied. Genome-wide SNP genotypes for about 65% of the roughly 700 donors were used in a later genetic analysis, which treated that subset as a discovery cohort. HLA typing covered class I and class II loci at four-digit resolution. What the work shows at the level of the full study, not this receptor alone: In a later analysis, some 17,000 TCR beta sequences were associated with specific HLA alleles at a false discovery rate of 0.05. In both the original and validation cohorts, the classifier was reported to diagnose cytomegalovirus status with high specificity and sensitivity. Correlated functional status among segregating V segments might reflect linkage disequilibrium, but an unknown experimental factor could not be ruled out. According to a later analysis, parvovirus B19, influenza, CMV and Epstein-Barr virus appeared linked to several top co-occurrence clusters. An association between a missense DCLRE1C variant and V-gene and J-gene trimming of TCR beta chains was found in a later genetic analysis and replicated in an independent cohort. In a later genetic analysis, fewer N-insertions in productive TCRs were reported among donors in an Asian-associated ancestry cluster than the approximately 670-donor mean. CMV serostatus was the only immune exposure information available for the cohort. In a later analysis, TCR association rates were found to vary across HLA loci, with the most associated TCRs seen for DRB1 alleles and the fewest for HLA-C alleles. It was suggested by the authors that the approach could potentially be generalized to other disease states and immunological phenotypes. In vitro tests confirmed that three of the cytomegalovirus-associated TCR beta chains recognize cytomegalovirus antigens. In an earlier analysis of around 500 of the donors, most TCR beta V segments appeared in productive rearrangements about 90% or about 30% of the time, broadly matching IMGT annotations. Because counts were too low, more than 15 rarely observed V segments, including chromosome 9 orphons, were left out of the earlier analysis of 587 of the donors. In this cohort, only TCR beta chains were sequenced, and detectable features were limited by the absence of alpha or paired-chain data. Across donors, most TCR sequences were observed very rarely, whereas some public TCRs were present in many individuals. A further reported finding was that TCR beta sequences accurately predicted the HLA-A and HLA-B alleles for most subjects in the first cohort. Sequencing depth was assumed to be roughly uniform across donors in the presence/absence analyses, though that assumption may not hold. Strong co-occurrence of HLA alleles, especially DR and DQ, made assigning TCR associations to individual alleles difficult. A later analysis found that HLA-associated TCR beta chains were more clonally expanded and had lower generation probabilities than equally common non-associated chains. A cluster of highly shared sequence variants was judged likely to represent a technical artifact of the sequencing pipeline. HLA typing was unavailable for some donors at each locus, so association tests used only the typed subset. In a later analysis, most CMV-associated TCR beta chains were found to appear HLA-restricted, with HLA associations seemingly driven largely by CMV exposure. The study gave a list of 150 to 200 TCR beta chains associated with cytomegalovirus. The 87-base-pair reads could not distinguish some IMGT-functional V segments, including TRBV6-2 and TRBV6-3, so those segments were excluded.

V is clipped by 3 bases and J by 2 bases, and the sequence between their germline boundaries is 10 bases long. CDR3 length: 14 amino acids, cysteine to phenylalanine. CDR3 DNA only is kept here, 42 bases in frame from base 1. CDR1 MNHEY and CDR2 SMNVEV are derived from the germline V gene (reference sequence). The cohort consisted of 650 to 850 healthy bone marrow donors. All cohort members were sampled while nominally healthy, although unrecorded immune exposures were likely present. The donor tested CMV seronegative and was one of the 352 seronegative cohort members. Each donor provided a peripheral blood sample, and peripheral blood mononuclear cells were used for TCR beta sequencing. Genomic DNA extraction from the blood cell samples was performed with the Qiagen DNeasy Blood Extraction Kit. The sample holds one count of this clone. It has no known antigen specificity. The record has no base qualities; no much larger clone is one base away.

Library prep was done by the immunoSEQ multiplex PCR assay. The multiplex PCR relied on a mix of 60 forward primers for TCR Vbeta segments and 13 reverse primers for TCR Jbeta segments. Amplification of the CDR3 region of rearranged TCR beta genes was performed with a multiplex PCR assay on genomic DNA. On the Illumina HiSeq System, the amplified TCR beta libraries were sequenced as 87-base-pair reads. The source study handled its data this way. A later analysis counted some 80 million unique TCR beta chains across the roughly 700 repertoires, and some 11 million of these chains were shared by at least two donors. Raw reads were error-corrected and collapsed into unique sequences with a nearest-neighbor algorithm that merged closely related sequences to remove PCR and sequencing errors. CDR3 sequences were aligned to IMGT reference sequences to assign V, D and J gene segments. For a sequence to be retained, a match of at least six nucleotides was required to both a V gene segment and a J gene segment. A rearrangement counted as productive if the CDR3 had no stop codons and remained in frame with V and J, and every other rearrangement counted as non-productive. CDR3 was defined by IMGT convention, running from the second conserved V-encoded cysteine to the conserved J-encoded phenylalanine. The earlier analysis of some 580 of the donors excluded any sequence lacking an unambiguous match to a single V gene segment. In an earlier analysis of some 590 of the donors, V segments were called functional above 56.7% productive rearrangements and were called segregating when the between-donor standard deviation exceeded 5%. A statistical classification framework was built for diagnosing cytomegalovirus status from the catalog of TCR beta chain sequences. A later analysis assigned V and J genes by comparing TCR nucleotide sequences with IMGT/GENE-DB human TR gene sequences. The TCRdist pipeline was used in a later analysis to assign CDR3 sequences and most-parsimonious VDJ recombination scenarios. In a later analysis, each TCR beta chain was defined by its CDR3 amino acid sequence together with its V-gene family, and reads without a unique V-gene family were excluded. A later analysis removed 600 or so highly shared, low-generation-probability nucleotide sequences to deal with suspected cross-contamination and a sequencing artifact. In a later analysis, a clonal expansion index was calculated for each public chain from normalized within-repertoire ranks of inferred template counts. In a later analysis, generation probabilities were computed with a VDJ recombination model fitted to out-of-frame rearrangements, and the resulting probabilities were checked against IGoR. A later analysis scored TCR-TCR, TCR-HLA and TCR-CMV co-occurrence with hypergeometric tests, applying a repertoire-size bias correction to TCR pairs. To estimate false discovery rates, a later analysis permuted the HLA or CMV assignments 20 times. In a later analysis, co-occurring TCRs were grouped using DBSCAN, with TCRdist sequence similarity added in when clustering inside HLA-allele-positive subsets. For co-occurrence clustering, repertoires with fewer than 30,000 or more than 120,000 public chains were excluded, along with about five repertoires with anomalous nucleotide sharing. The table was pulled from immuneACCESS by TCRdb, which kept in-frame rearrangements only. Such tables lose some clones; where checked, under half of the loss comes from unresolved V genes, and the rest has no known cause. V and J calls and clone size follow that table, whereas D and trimming were derived from the DNA. For this sample the table gives 65,000 or so clones, of which roughly 60% were detected only once. The ten largest clones capture approximately 2.8% of the sample.

The clonotype originates from a man younger than 45 in good health and CMV-seronegative. The sample was PBMCs. The chain uses TRBV27 and TRBJ2-5, and the D gene may be TRBD2, 6 bases matching. CDR3 protein: CASSFLAAQETQYF. The DNA sequence is given as TGTGCCAGCAGTTTTTTAGCGGCACAAGAGACCCAGTACTTC.